Each of the 26 T cell receptor beta chains below was sequenced from the same sample in a study of blood T cell repertoires in COVID-19. This table comes from immunoSEQ multiplex PCR, and its TCRdb copy is limited to in-frame clones, with some not included. The repertoire holds roughly 120,000 clones, with 80% to 90% as singletons. The specimen sequenced was peripheral blood. The source of these receptors is a man aged 35-49 years with acute or convalescent COVID-19.

The chain carries TRBV28 and TRBJ2-5, with a weak D call TRBD1 (6 bases). The CDR3 is 15 residues long. V lost 1 base and J 4 bases, leaving 13 bases between the germline ends. CDR1 is MDHEN, CDR2 SYDVKM, per germline. The CDR3 region is CASSLLRTVGETQYF. Written as DNA, the CDR3 is TGTGCCAGCAGTTTATTGAGGACAGTGGGAGAGACCCAGTACTTC. Drawing the rest from reference TRBV28 and TRBJ2-5, the complete variable domain is DVKVTQSSRYLVKRTGEKVFLECVQDMDHENMFWYRQDPGLGLRLIYFSYDVKMKEKGDIPEGYSVSREKKERFSLILESASTNQTSMYLCASSLLRTVGETQYFGPGTRLLVL.

This chain uses TRBV19 with TRBJ2-1; TRBD1 might be the D (6 bases). CDR1 LNHDA and CDR2 SQIVND come from the germline V gene (reference sequence). Trimming removed 3 bases from V and 10 bases from J, with 16 bases in between. This CDR3 contains 14 residues. The CDR3 loop is CASSIPPDSREQFF. CDR3 coding DNA: TGTGCCAGTAGTATCCCCCCGGACAGCCGAGAGCAGTTCTTC. Full variable domain (remainder filled in from reference TRBV19 and TRBJ2-1): DGGITQSPKYLFRKEGQNVTLSCEQNLNHDAMYWYRQDPGQGLRLIYYSQIVNDFQKGDIAEGYSVSREKKESFPLTVTSAQKNPTAFYLCASSIPPDSREQFFGPGTRLTVL.

J is TRBJ2-1 and V is TRBV21-1; the tabulated D call, TRBD2, remains unverified against the DNA. TRBV21-1 is a documented pseudogene. This CDR3 has 17 amino acids. CDR3 nucleotides: TGTGCCAGCAGCAAAGCTTGTAGGAGACTACCATACAATGAGCAGTTCTTC. It codes for CASSKACRRLPYNEQFF.

V and J are TRBV11-2 and TRBJ2-7; maybe TRBD1 (6 bases). V lost 1 base to trimming and J lost 4 bases, with 8 bases between them. Germline V gene data show CDR1 as SGHAT and CDR2 as FQNNGV. The CDR3 length is 13 residues. CDR3 region: CASSLGTAYEQYF. CDR3 DNA sequence: TGTGCCAGCAGCTTAGGGACAGCATACGAGCAGTACTTC.

This chain connects TRBV28 to TRBJ2-7, with TRBD1 matching 8 bases. Germline CDR1 and CDR2: MDHEN and SYDVKM. CDR3 length: 14 amino acids. Trimming cost V 4 bases and J 9 bases; bases outside gene matches: 11. As DNA, the CDR3 is TGTGCCAGCAGTTCAGCAGGACAGGGCGGATTGCAGTACTTC. This codes for CASSSAGQGGLQYF.

The chain employs TRBV29-1 and TRBJ2-1; TRBD1 matches at 10 bases. J lost 7 bases, V lost 4 bases, and 1 base had no gene match. This CDR3 has 12 residues. Germline V gene lookup returns CDR1 SQVTM and CDR2 ANQGSEA. CDR3 sequence reads: CSVGQGANEQFF. The DNA for the CDR3 is TGCAGCGTTGGACAGGGGGCAAATGAGCAGTTCTTC.

This chain uses TRBV7-9 with TRBJ2-5, with 10 bases aligning to TRBD2. The CDR3 spans 16 residues. V was pared by 5 bases and J by 5 bases, with 11 bases of the junction left unmatched. In germline, CDR1 is SEHNR, CDR2 FQNEAQ (reference sequence). DNA of the CDR3: TGTGCCAGCAGCGGAATTAGCGGGGGGTCCTCGGAGACCCAGTACTTC. Its translation is CASSGISGGSSETQYF.

The J gene is TRBJ1-4, the V gene TRBV28; the D is unclear. The V and J ends lost 2 bases and 8 bases respectively, with 6 bases between them. Per the germline V gene, CDR1 is MDHEN and CDR2 is SYDVKM. The CDR3 length is 12 residues. CDR3 region: CASSLRAEKLFF. CDR3 nucleotide sequence: TGTGCCAGCAGTTTAAGAGCCGAAAAACTGTTTTTT.

The V call is TRBV21-1, the J call TRBJ2-3; TRBD2, as called in the table, went unchecked against the DNA. TRBV21-1 is a recognized pseudogene. The CDR3 covers 16 residues. In DNA, the CDR3 is TGTGCCAGCAGCAAAGGGTGGCGGGGGAGGGCAGATACGCAGTATTTT. Amino acids: CASSKGWRGRADTQYF.

The V call is TRBV18, the J call TRBJ1-3; D uncertain. CDR1 and CDR2 from the germline V gene are KGHSH and LQKENI. Trimming took off 3 bases at V and 4 bases at J, with 7 bases between the two ends. The CDR3 runs 13 residues. The CDR3 nucleotides read TGTGCCAGCTCACCCGTCGAGGGAAACACCATATATTTT. Amino acids: CASSPVEGNTIYF.

The chain combines TRBV18 with TRBJ1-2, with a tentative D call TRBD1 (6 bases). Between the trimmed V and J ends, which lost 3 bases and 7 bases, there was a span of 15 bases. This CDR3 has 14 residues. Germline CDR1 is KGHSH and CDR2 is LQKENI. The DNA of the CDR3 is TGTGCCAGCTCACCGGGGGCGGGCCTTGTTGGCTACACCTTC. Protein product: CASSPGAGLVGYTF.

The V gene is TRBV3-1 (or the pseudogene TRBV3-2), the J gene TRBJ2-7, with 7 positions matching TRBD2. This CDR3 has 14 amino acids. The junction had 7 bases not matched to a gene; V was cut back by 2 bases and J by 6 bases. Germline CDR1 and CDR2: LGHDT and YNNKEL (reference sequence). This CDR3 is CASSQWGRAGEQYF. The CDR3 DNA reads TGTGCCAGCAGCCAATGGGGGAGGGCCGGCGAGCAGTACTTC.

The chain couples TRBV12-5 to TRBJ1-2, with 9 bases lining up with TRBD1. The CDR3 sequence is 15 residues long. With V trimmed by 5 bases and J by 8 bases, 12 bases remained unmatched. The V gene's germline CDR1 is LGHNT and CDR2 FRNRAP. In nucleotides, the CDR3 is TGTGCTAGTGGTCGCGCCTGGGGACAGGGTGGGGGCTACACCTTC. Translated: CASGRAWGQGGGYTF.

The DNA for the CDR3 is TGTGCCAGCTCAGCCGCGGGCTTCTACAATGAGCAGTTCTTC. This codes for CASSAAGFYNEQFF. This chain joins TRBV18 and TRBJ2-1; D is possibly TRBD2 (5 bases). V lost 5 bases, J lost 3 bases, and 11 bases lay in between. Germline CDR1 and CDR2: KGHSH and LQKENI. The CDR3 consists of 14 residues.

The table lists this clone with many counts. The same CDR3 also results from other DNA sequences found in this sample. The chain joins TRBV7-4 to TRBJ2-2; TRBD2 aligns across 13 bases. The CDR3 is made up of 19 amino acids. CDR1 SGHVT and CDR2 SQSDAQ come from the germline V gene. V shed 5 bases, J shed 3 bases, and the junction held 12 bases outside the gene matches. The CDR3 loop is CASSLGLAGASGDTGELFF. The DNA of the CDR3 is TGTGCCAGCAGCCTCGGACTAGCGGGGGCCTCGGGCGACACCGGGGAGCTGTTTTTT.

There are a few counts of this clone. The chain links TRBV9 to TRBJ1-6; unclear D gene. Germline V gives CDR1 SGDLS, CDR2 YYNGEE. V was trimmed by 3 bases and J by 8 bases, leaving 9 bases between them. This CDR3 spans 13 amino acids. CDR3 coding DNA: TGTGCCAGCAGCGAGAGGTTGTATTCACCCCTCCACTTT. Protein sequence: CASSERLYSPLHF. The whole variable domain, remainder taken from reference TRBV9 and TRBJ1-6, is DSGVTQTPKHLITATGQRVTLRCSPRSGDLSVYWYQQSLDQGLQFLIQYYNGEERAKGNILERFSAQQFPDLHSELNLSSLELGDSALYFCASSERLYSPLHFGNGTRLTVT.

The chain couples TRBV12-3 or TRBV12-4 to TRBJ2-1; D might be TRBD2 (5 bases). V shed 5 bases and J shed 10 bases, with 12 bases lying between them. This CDR3 region has 12 residues. The CDR3 region has the DNA TGTGCCAGCAGTAGGAGAACGGGGGAGCAGTTCTTC. Protein: CASSRRTGEQFF.

This chain links TRBV19 with TRBJ2-1; TRBD2 matches 7 bases. CDR3 length: 16 amino acids. V trimming: 2 bases; J trimming: 10 bases; junction bases outside the gene matches: 14. Germline V gene data show CDR1 as LNHDA and CDR2 as SQIVND (reference sequence). This CDR3 is CASSIYRSGKGTEQFF. The DNA for the CDR3 is TGTGCCAGTAGTATATATAGGAGCGGGAAGGGTACGGAGCAGTTCTTC.

The V and J genes are TRBV4-3 and TRBJ2-1; the match to TRBD2 covers 10 bases. The CDR3 has 17 amino acids. In germline, CDR1 is LGHNA, CDR2 YSLEER. Trimming at V came to 0 bases and at J to 6 bases, leaving 8 bases not matched to a gene. The CDR3 loop is CASSQDVKRGGTNEQFF. The CDR3 DNA sequence: TGCGCCAGCAGCCAAGATGTGAAGCGGGGGGGAACCAATGAGCAGTTCTTC.

V gene TRBV4-3 combines with J gene TRBJ1-5; the D gene is possibly TRBD1 (5 bases). Between the trimmed V and J ends, which lost 0 bases and 3 bases, there was a span of 9 bases. The CDR3 has 15 residues. Germline V gene data show CDR1 as LGHNA and CDR2 as YSLEER. CDR3 in DNA: TGCGCCAGCAGCCAAGATTGGGGGGACAATCAGCCCCAGCATTTT. Protein sequence: CASSQDWGDNQPQHF.

The rearrangement uses TRBV7-8 and TRBJ1-6, with a possible D match to TRBD1 (6 bases). The CDR3 contains 15 residues. Germline lookup yields CDR1 SGHVS and CDR2 FQNEAQ. The V gene lost 1 base and the J gene lost 9 bases, with 13 bases spanning the gap. The CDR3 reads CASSLGAGVGSPLHF. The CDR3 region has the DNA TGTGCCAGCAGCTTAGGAGCAGGGGTCGGTTCACCCCTCCACTTT.

The chain is built from TRBV6-5 and TRBJ1-3; possibly TRBD1 for D (5 bases). Germline V lookup: CDR1 MNHEY, CDR2 SVGAGI. There are 12 residues in the CDR3. V lost 6 bases and J 8 bases, leaving 11 bases between the germline ends. Here the CDR3 reads CASRKTGHTIYF. The CDR3 coding sequence is TGTGCCAGCAGGAAAACAGGCCACACCATATATTTT.

This clone was seen once. The junction differs from germline at one of its ends, possibly a read error. The gene calls are TRBV6-2 or TRBV6-3 and TRBJ1-5, with no clear D. This CDR3 contains 17 residues. Germline V lookup: CDR1 MNHEY, CDR2 SVGEGT. The CDR3 DNA reads TGTGCCAGCAGTTACTCGAGGGTGATGTATAGCCATCAGCCCCAGCATTTT. Its translation is CASSYSRVMYSHQPQHF.

The V gene is TRBV7-2, the J gene TRBJ1-1, with 8 positions matching TRBD1. Losses at the gene ends were 4 bases for V and 11 bases for J; bases not matched to a gene: 12. Germline V gives CDR1 SGHTA, CDR2 FQGNSA. The CDR3 is 14 residues long. The CDR3 here is CASSSHRGSLMAFF. For the CDR3, the DNA is TGTGCCAGCAGCTCCCACAGGGGGTCGCTTATGGCTTTCTTT.

The CDR3 sequence: CASRRNRGPTDTQYF. CDR3 coding DNA: TGTGCCAGCAGGAGAAACAGGGGACCCACAGATACGCAGTATTTT. The chain recombines TRBV6-5 with TRBJ2-3, with 7 positions matching TRBD1. V dropped 6 bases and J dropped 2; count of bases not matched to a gene: 8. This CDR3 region has 15 residues. Germline CDR1 MNHEY, CDR2 SVGAGI.

The chain combines TRBV7-2 with TRBJ2-2; no definite D call. The germline CDR1 and CDR2 sequences are SGHTA and FQGNSA. The CDR3 contains 14 residues. V lost 3 bases and J lost 0, with 5 bases in between. CDR3: CASSFTTNTGELFF. The DNA of the CDR3 is TGTGCCAGCAGCTTCACTACGAACACCGGGGAGCTGTTTTTT.